Given below is one T cell receptor (beta chain) in context. The entry originates in a study of spatial heterogeneity in lung cancer. Time point here: sample taken at primary tumor resection. Whole RNA, isolated from tumor, nontumor lung or frozen PBMC, was sequenced without prior sorting. The CDR3 length is 13 residues. With 0 bases removed from V and 8 bases from J, the gap between germline ends came to 9 bases. Germline lookup yields CDR1 MNHEY and CDR2 SVGEGT. TCRdb redid the calling of the 5' RACE reads with MiXCR, one entry per CDR3 protein. The profile covers just under 95,000 distinct CDR3 sequences, with 10% to 15% appearing a single time and approximately 39% taken by the ten largest.

The sequence came from a male donor with early-stage non-small cell lung cancer. Material: PBMCs, obtained at surgery. The chain links TRBV6-2 or TRBV6-3 to TRBJ2-3; possible D gene TRBD2, 5 bases. The CDR3 bases are TGTGCCAGCAGTTACTCGACCGAGGGTACGCAGTATTTT. Translated: CASSYSTEGTQYF.